This paragraph reports one T cell receptor (beta chain). What it binds is unknown. This specimen belongs to a study of shared clonotypes between healthy human individuals. Across the study: Donors had three CD4 naive, three CD4 memory, two CD8 naive and one CD8 memory plate apiece. General study findings and limits: Inspection by rarefaction showed sorted-subset sequencing to be incomplete despite large depth. Compared with memory subsets, naive subsets generally had larger estimated richness.

Germline CDR1 and CDR2: SGHRS and YFSETQ. The CDR3 is 15 amino acids. Trimming cost V 4 bases and J 1 base, with 14 bases left between them. Genomic DNA from each subset was divided evenly over several immunoSEQ plates. Repertoires were generated with immunoSEQ multiplex PCR, while TCRdb's copy carries only in-frame clones and drops some. The profile shows some 120,000 clones, around 65% of them singletons. The V and J genes are TRBV5-1 and TRBJ1-1, with D possibly being TRBD1 (6 bases). This clonotype originated in a woman in her twenties or thirties in good health. The sample was memory CD8+ T cells sorted from blood. Noted subset: CD45RO+ cells pooled with CCR7-negative TemRA cells. The CDR3 spells CASSIGTYPNTEAFF. DNA of the CDR3: TGCGCCAGCAGCATCGGGACATATCCGAACACTGAAGCTTTCTTT.